The clone carrying this T cell receptor beta chain has a handful of counts. These data are taken from a study of early T cells in non-severe SARS-CoV-2 infection. The CDR3 loop spans 13 amino acids. V lost 4 bases and J 3 bases, leaving 10 bases between the germline ends. CDR1 and CDR2 from the germline V gene are SQVTM and ANQGSEA. Individual cDNA molecules carried attached unique molecular identifiers. TCRdb processed the 5' RACE reads anew with MiXCR; each CDR3 protein has one entry. The sample includes tens of thousands of distinct CDR3 sequences, around 13% seen only once; the top ten take under 6.5%.

Specimen: whole blood. The genes are TRBV29-1 and TRBJ2-1, with TRBD1 as a possible D gene (6 bases). This TCR came from an adult who was a healthcare worker with PCR-confirmed SARS-CoV-2 infection or an uninfected control (not recorded which). The DNA of the CDR3 is TGCAGCGTTGGGCAGGGGATCTACAATGAGCAGTTCTTC. Translated: CSVGQGIYNEQFF.